This is a list of T cell receptor beta chains from one sample in a study of beta chain features in type 1 diabetes. Some clones are missing from TCRdb's copy, which holds only in-frame ones; the method was immunoSEQ multiplex PCR. The sample carries hundreds of thousands of clones, 15% to 20% recorded once. The sequenced material came from naive CD4+ T cells from blood. Source of these receptors: a woman aged 18-35 years in good health. Both conserved end residues are part of each CDR3. Fields, in order: V gene, clone size, J gene, D gene, CDR3 protein, CDR3 DNA. The D gene is left open where the match is weak. Rows give clone size only sometimes, using once, few, many, or a class for an expanded clone.

TRBV5-4	NA	TRBJ2-5	NA	CASSSKDRAGETQYF	TGTGCCAGCAGCTCCAAGGACCGGGCAGGAGAGACCCAGTACTTC
TRBV2	few	TRBJ2-5	NA	CASSDLVETQYF	TGTGCCAGCAGTGATCTGGTTGAGACCCAGTACTTC
TRBV4-3	few	TRBJ2-3	NA	CASSQDGGNEVTQYF	TGCGCCAGCAGCCAAGATGGCGGGAATGAAGTTACGCAGTATTTT
TRBV6-6	few	TRBJ2-5	NA	CASRTQETQYF	TGTGCCAGCAGGACCCAAGAGACCCAGTACTTC
TRBV5-1	few	TRBJ2-7	TRBD1	CASSLVGGRSYEQYF	TGCGCCAGCAGCTTGGTAGGGGGCCGGTCCTACGAGCAGTACTTC
TRBV18	NA	TRBJ1-1	NA	CASSPVGSDTEAFF	TGTGCCAGCTCACCTGTGGGGTCAGACACTGAAGCTTTCTTT
TRBV28	few	TRBJ2-2	NA	CASSVTNTGELFF	TGTGCCAGCAGTGTCACGAACACCGGGGAGCTGTTTTTT
TRBV29-1	NA	TRBJ2-1	NA	CSGNRDHEQFF	TGCAGCGGAAACAGGGATCATGAGCAGTTCTTC
TRBV27	few	TRBJ2-7	NA	CASSKRTPSYEQYF	TGTGCCAGCAGTAAACGAACGCCCTCCTACGAGCAGTACTTC
TRBV2	few	TRBJ2-6	TRBD1	CASSRQGAGANVLTF	TGTGCCAGCAGTCGACAGGGTGCTGGGGCCAACGTCCTGACTTTC
TRBV28	NA	TRBJ2-1	TRBD2	CASSSRGLAGVVDMIYNEQFF	TGTGCCAGCAGTTCCAGAGGACTAGCGGGAGTCGTAGATATGATTTACAATGAGCAGTTCTTC
TRBV5-6	NA	TRBJ2-2	TRBD2	CASSKGLAGVRGTGELFF	TGTGCCAGCAGCAAGGGACTAGCGGGAGTCCGAGGCACCGGGGAGCTGTTTTTT
TRBV11-2	few	TRBJ2-7	NA	CASSPHGGFLYEQYF	TGTGCCAGCAGCCCGCATGGGGGATTCCTATACGAGCAGTACTTC
TRBV11-2	NA	TRBJ1-1	TRBD1	CASREQGGRAEAFF	TGTGCCAGCAGAGAACAGGGGGGACGGGCTGAAGCTTTCTTT
TRBV7-3	few	TRBJ2-2	TRBD2	CASSLGAGNTGELFF	TGTGCCAGCAGCTTGGGAGCGGGAAACACCGGGGAGCTGTTTTTT
TRBV6-6	few	TRBJ2-4	NA	CASRAAGAKNIQYF	TGTGCCAGCCGAGCGGCCGGGGCCAAAAACATTCAGTACTTC